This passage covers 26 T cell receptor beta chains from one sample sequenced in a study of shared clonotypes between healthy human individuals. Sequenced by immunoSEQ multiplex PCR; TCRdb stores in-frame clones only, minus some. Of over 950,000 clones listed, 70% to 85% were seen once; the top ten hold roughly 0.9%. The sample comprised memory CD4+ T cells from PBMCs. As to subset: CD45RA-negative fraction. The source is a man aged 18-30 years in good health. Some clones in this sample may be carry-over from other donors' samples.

CDR3 loop: CAIRPSGGRPVEQYF. The CDR3 bases are TGTGCCATCAGGCCCAGCGGCGGGAGGCCGGTCGAGCAGTACTTC. This chain joins TRBV10-3 and TRBJ2-7; 8 bases map to TRBD2. The CDR3 sequence is 15 residues long. With V trimmed by 6 bases and J by 6 bases, 13 bases remained unmatched. The germline V gene has CDR1 ENHRY and CDR2 SYGVKD.

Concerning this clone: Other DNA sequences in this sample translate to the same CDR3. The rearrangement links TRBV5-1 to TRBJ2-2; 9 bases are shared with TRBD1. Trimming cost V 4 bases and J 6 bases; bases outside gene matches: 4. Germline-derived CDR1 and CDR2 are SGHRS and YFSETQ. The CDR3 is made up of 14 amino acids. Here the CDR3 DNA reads TGCGCCAGCAGCCCGAGGACAGGGGCCGGGGAGCTGTTTTTT. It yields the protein CASSPRTGAGELFF. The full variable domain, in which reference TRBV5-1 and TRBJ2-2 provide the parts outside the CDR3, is KAGVTQTPRYLIKTRGQQVTLSCSPISGHRSVSWYQQTPGQGLQFLFEYFSETQRNKGNFPGRFSGRQFSNSRSEMNVSTLELGDSALYLCASSPRTGAGELFFGEGSRLTVL.

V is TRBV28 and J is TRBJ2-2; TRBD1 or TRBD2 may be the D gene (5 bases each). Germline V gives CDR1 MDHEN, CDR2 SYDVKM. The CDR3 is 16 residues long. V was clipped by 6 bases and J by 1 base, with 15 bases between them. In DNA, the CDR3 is TGTGCCAGCAGACGCTACCGGGGCCTGAACACCGGGGAGCTGTTTTTT. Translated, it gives CASRRYRGLNTGELFF. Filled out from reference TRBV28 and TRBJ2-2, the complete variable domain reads DVKVTQSSRYLVKRTGEKVFLECVQDMDHENMFWYRQDPGLGLRLIYFSYDVKMKEKGDIPEGYSVSREKKERFSLILESASTNQTSMYLCASRRYRGLNTGELFFGEGSRLTVL.

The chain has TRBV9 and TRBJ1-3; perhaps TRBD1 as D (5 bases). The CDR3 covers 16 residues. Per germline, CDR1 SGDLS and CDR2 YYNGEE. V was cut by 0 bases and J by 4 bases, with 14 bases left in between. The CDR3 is CASSVVKGARGNTIYF. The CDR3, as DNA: TGTGCCAGCAGCGTAGTAAAAGGGGCGAGGGGAAACACCATATATTTT.

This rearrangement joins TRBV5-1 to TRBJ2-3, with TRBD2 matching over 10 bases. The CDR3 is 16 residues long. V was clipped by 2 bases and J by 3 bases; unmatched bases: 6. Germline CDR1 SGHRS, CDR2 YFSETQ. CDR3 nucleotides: TGCGCCAGCAGCTTTTTTAGCGGGAGGTCGACAGATACGCAGTATTTT. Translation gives CASSFFSGRSTDTQYF. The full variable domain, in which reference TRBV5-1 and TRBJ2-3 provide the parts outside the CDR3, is KAGVTQTPRYLIKTRGQQVTLSCSPISGHRSVSWYQQTPGQGLQFLFEYFSETQRNKGNFPGRFSGRQFSNSRSEMNVSTLELGDSALYLCASSFFSGRSTDTQYFGPGTRLTVL.

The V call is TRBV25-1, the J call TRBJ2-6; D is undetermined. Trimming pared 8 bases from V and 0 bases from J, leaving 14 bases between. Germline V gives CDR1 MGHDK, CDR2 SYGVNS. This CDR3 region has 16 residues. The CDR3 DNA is TGTGCCAGCCATACATCACAGACCTCTGGGGCCAACGTCCTGACTTTC. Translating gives CASHTSQTSGANVLTF. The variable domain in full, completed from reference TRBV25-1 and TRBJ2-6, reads EADIYQTPRYLVIGTGKKITLECSQTMGHDKMYWYQQDPGMELHLIHYSYGVNSTEKGDLSSESTVSRIRTEHFPLTLESARPSHTSQYLCASHTSQTSGANVLTFGAGSRLTVL.

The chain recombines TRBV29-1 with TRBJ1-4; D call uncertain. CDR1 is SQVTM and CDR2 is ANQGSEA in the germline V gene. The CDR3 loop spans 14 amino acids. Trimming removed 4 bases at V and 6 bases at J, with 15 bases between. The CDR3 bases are TGCAGCGTTGGCTTCGGGATTTTGGATGAAAAACTGTTTTTT. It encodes CSVGFGILDEKLFF.

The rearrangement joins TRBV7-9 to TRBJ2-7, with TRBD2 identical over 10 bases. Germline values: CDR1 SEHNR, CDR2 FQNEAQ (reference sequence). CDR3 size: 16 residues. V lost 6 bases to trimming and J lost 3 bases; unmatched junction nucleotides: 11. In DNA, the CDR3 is TGTGCCAGCAGGGGGGGATCTAGCGGGAGTATCTACGAGCAGTACTTC. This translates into CASRGGSSGSIYEQYF.

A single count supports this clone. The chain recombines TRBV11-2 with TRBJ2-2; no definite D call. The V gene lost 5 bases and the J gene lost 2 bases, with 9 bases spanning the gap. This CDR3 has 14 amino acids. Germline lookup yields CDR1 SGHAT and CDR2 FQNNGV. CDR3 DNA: TGTGCCAGCAGCGTTGCGCTTAACACCGGGGAGCTGTTTTTT. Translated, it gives CASSVALNTGELFF.

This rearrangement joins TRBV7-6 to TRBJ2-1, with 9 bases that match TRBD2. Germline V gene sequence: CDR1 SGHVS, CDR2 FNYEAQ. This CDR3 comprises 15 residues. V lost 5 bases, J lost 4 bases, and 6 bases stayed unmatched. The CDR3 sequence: CASSPGTSRYNEQFF. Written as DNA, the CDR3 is TGTGCCAGCAGCCCCGGGACTAGCAGATACAATGAGCAGTTCTTC.

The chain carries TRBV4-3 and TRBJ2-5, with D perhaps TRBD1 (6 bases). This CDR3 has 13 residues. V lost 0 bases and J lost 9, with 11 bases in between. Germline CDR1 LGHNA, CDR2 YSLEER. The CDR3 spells CASSQDRGWAQYF. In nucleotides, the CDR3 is TGCGCCAGCAGCCAAGACAGGGGATGGGCCCAGTACTTC.

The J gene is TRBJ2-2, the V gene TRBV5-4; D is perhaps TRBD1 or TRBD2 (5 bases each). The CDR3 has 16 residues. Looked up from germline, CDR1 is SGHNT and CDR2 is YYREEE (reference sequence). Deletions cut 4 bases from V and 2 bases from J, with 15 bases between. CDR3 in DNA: TGTGCCAGCAGCCCTAGGGGAGTAAGTAACACCGGGGAGCTGTTTTTT. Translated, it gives CASSPRGVSNTGELFF.

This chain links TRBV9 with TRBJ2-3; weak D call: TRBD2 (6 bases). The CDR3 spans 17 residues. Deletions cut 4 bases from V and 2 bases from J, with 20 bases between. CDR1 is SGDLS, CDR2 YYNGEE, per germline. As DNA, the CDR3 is TGTGCCAGCAGCCCTTCCGGTGGGGACTCCATCACAGATACGCAGTATTTT. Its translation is CASSPSGGDSITDTQYF. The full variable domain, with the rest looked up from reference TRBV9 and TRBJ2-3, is DSGVTQTPKHLITATGQRVTLRCSPRSGDLSVYWYQQSLDQGLQFLIQYYNGEERAKGNILERFSAQQFPDLHSELNLSSLELGDSALYFCASSPSGGDSITDTQYFGPGTRLTVL.

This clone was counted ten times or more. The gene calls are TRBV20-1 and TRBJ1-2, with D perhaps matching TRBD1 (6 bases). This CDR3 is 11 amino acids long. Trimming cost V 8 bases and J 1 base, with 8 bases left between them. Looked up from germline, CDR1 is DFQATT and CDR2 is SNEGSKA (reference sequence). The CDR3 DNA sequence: TGCAGTTGGGGGCGTAACTATGGCTACACCTTC. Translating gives CSWGRNYGYTF.

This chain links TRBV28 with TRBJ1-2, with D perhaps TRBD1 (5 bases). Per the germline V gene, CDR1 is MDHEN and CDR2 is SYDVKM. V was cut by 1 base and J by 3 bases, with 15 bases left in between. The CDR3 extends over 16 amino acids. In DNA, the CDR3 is TGTGCCAGCAGTTTATTGATGGGGCAGGGAGACTATGGCTACACCTTC. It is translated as CASSLLMGQGDYGYTF.

CDR3 DNA sequence: TGTGCCAGCAGTTTACAGAAGGGAGGTGGCTACACCTTC. It is translated as CASSLQKGGGYTF. The gene calls are TRBV28 and TRBJ1-2; D ambiguous. The CDR3 contains 13 residues. The ends were cut back, 2 bases at V and 7 bases at J, with 11 bases in the middle. Germline V lookup: CDR1 MDHEN, CDR2 SYDVKM.

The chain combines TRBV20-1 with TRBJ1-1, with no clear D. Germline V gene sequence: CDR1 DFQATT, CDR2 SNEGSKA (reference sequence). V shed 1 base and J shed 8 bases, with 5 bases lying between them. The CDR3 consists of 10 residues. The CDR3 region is CSARGLEAFF. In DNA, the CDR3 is TGCAGTGCTAGAGGACTCGAAGCTTTCTTT.

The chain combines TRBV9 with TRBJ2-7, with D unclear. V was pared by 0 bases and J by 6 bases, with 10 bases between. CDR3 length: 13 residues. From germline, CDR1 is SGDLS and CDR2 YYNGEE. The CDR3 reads CASSVGPLGEQYF. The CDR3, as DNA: TGTGCCAGCAGCGTAGGACCTTTGGGCGAGCAGTACTTC.

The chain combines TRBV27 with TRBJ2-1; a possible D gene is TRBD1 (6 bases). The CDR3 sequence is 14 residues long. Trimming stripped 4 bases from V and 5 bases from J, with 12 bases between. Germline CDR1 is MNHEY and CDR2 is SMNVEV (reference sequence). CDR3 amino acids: CASSSLDSDNEQFF. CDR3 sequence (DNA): TGTGCCAGCAGTTCATTGGACAGCGACAATGAGCAGTTCTTC.

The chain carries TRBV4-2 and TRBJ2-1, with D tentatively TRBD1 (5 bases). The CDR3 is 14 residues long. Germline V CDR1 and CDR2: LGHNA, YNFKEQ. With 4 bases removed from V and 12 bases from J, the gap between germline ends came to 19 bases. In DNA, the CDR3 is TGTGCCAGCAGCCTAAATTGGGGTCAGCAGGGGCAGTTCTTC. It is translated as CASSLNWGQQGQFF.

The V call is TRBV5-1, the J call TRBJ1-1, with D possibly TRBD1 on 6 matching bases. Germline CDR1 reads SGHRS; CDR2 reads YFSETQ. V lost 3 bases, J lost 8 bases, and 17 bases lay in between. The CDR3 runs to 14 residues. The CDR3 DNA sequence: TGCGCCAGCAGCTCAGGACAGCAGGTGATGGAAGCTTTCTTT. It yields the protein CASSSGQQVMEAFF.

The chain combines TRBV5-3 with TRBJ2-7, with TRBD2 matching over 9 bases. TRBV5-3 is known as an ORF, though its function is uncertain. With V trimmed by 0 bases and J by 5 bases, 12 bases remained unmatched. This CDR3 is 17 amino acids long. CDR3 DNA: TGTGCCAGAAGCTTGGCCGAGGTGATAGCGGGAGTTGACGAGCAGTACTTC. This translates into CARSLAEVIAGVDEQYF.

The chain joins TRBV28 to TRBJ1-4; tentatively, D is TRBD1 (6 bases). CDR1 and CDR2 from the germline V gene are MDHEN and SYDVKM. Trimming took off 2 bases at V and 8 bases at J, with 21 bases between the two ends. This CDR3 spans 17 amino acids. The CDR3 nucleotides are TGTGCCAGCAGTTTAGGGGGGGCGCGAGGTTTAGGGGAAAAACTGTTTTTT. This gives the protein CASSLGGARGLGEKLFF. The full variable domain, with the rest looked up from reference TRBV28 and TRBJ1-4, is DVKVTQSSRYLVKRTGEKVFLECVQDMDHENMFWYRQDPGLGLRLIYFSYDVKMKEKGDIPEGYSVSREKKERFSLILESASTNQTSMYLCASSLGGARGLGEKLFFGSGTQLSVL.

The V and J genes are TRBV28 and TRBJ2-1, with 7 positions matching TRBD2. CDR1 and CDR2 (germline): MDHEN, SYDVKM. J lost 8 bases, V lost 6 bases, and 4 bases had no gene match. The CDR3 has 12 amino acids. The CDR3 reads CASRQLAYEQFF. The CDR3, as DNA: TGTGCCAGCAGGCAACTAGCGTATGAGCAGTTCTTC.

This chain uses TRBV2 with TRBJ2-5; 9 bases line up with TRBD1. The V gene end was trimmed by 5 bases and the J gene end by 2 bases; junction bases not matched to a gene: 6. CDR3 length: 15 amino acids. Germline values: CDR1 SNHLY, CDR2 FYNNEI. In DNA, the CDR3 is TGTGCCAGCAGTTCTCCGGGACAGGGACAAGAGACCCAGTACTTC. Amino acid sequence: CASSSPGQGQETQYF.

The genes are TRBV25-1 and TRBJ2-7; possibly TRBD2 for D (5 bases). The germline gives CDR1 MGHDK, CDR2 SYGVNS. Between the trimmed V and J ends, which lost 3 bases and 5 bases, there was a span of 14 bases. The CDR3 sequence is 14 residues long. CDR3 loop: CASSEAGLAHEQYF. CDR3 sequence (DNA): TGTGCCAGCAGTGAGGCCGGACTCGCCCACGAGCAGTACTTC.